Listed here are 26 T cell receptor beta chains from one sample, sequenced in a study of CD8 T cells in ankylosing spondylitis. General study points: What appeared characteristic of ankylosing spondylitis blood was a TCR beta motif of 7 or 8 highly homologous variants.

TCRdb fed the 5' RACE reads into MiXCR, producing one record per CDR3 protein. The sample has some 200,000 distinct CDR3 sequences, about 7% seen once. For these TCRs, the target antigens are not known. Sequencing was carried out using blood, either unsorted or a sorted T cell fraction (not recorded which). Receptors originate from a male donor with ankylosing spondylitis.

This clonotype turned up a few times. The chain uses TRBV7-9 and TRBJ2-3; 10 bases are shared with TRBD2. The CDR3 runs to 16 residues. The V segment lost 6 bases and the J segment 4 bases; nucleotides outside the gene matches: 10. The germline gives CDR1 SEHNR, CDR2 FQNEAQ (reference sequence). CDR3 amino acids: CASRLVLAGVSDTQYF. The CDR3 region has the DNA TGTGCCAGCAGATTGGTTCTAGCGGGAGTTTCAGATACGCAGTATTTT.

This clonotype came up a few times. The V gene is TRBV19, the J gene TRBJ2-7; 8 bases align to TRBD1. V shed 6 bases and J 3 bases; nucleotides not matched to a gene: 10. The CDR3 is made up of 15 amino acids. Germline assignment: CDR1 LNHDA and CDR2 SQIVND (reference sequence). CDR3: CASSWGPGQGYEQYF. Here the CDR3 DNA reads TGTGCCAGTAGCTGGGGCCCTGGACAGGGCTACGAGCAGTACTTC.

The V gene is TRBV11-3, the J gene TRBJ1-1; D ambiguous. The CDR3 has 13 residues. CDR1 is SGHNT, CDR2 YENEEA, per germline. V dropped 1 base and J dropped 4 bases, with 7 bases sitting between them. The chain's CDR3 is CASSLAVATEAFF. As DNA, the CDR3 is TGTGCCAGCAGCTTAGCGGTTGCCACTGAAGCTTTCTTT.

The chain employs TRBV7-9 and TRBJ2-7, with 7 bases matching TRBD2. The length of the CDR3 is 13 residues. Germline V gene lookup returns CDR1 SEHNR and CDR2 FQNEAQ (reference sequence). V dropped 3 bases and J dropped 7; count of bases not matched to a gene: 6. CDR3 bases: TGTGCCAGCAGCTTGGGGAGGGGAAGAGAGCAGTACTTC. Its protein product is CASSLGRGREQYF.

In this sample, this clonotype turned up many times. The chain is built from TRBV5-1 and TRBJ1-1; no definite D call. V dropped 0 bases and J dropped 1 base, with 19 bases sitting between them. The CDR3 is 18 amino acids. Germline CDR1 and CDR2: SGHRS and YFSETQ. CDR3 sequence reads: CASSLGITTKGRNTEAFF. The CDR3 DNA sequence: TGCGCCAGCAGCTTGGGAATAACGACTAAAGGGAGGAACACTGAAGCTTTCTTT.

A few counts support this clonotype. V gene TRBV4-1 combines with J gene TRBJ2-7; D gene ambiguous. Germline V gene data show CDR1 as MGHRA and CDR2 as YSYEKL. The CDR3 loop spans 15 amino acids. V was shortened by 1 base and J by 3 bases, with 13 bases between the two germline ends. CDR3 in amino acids: CASSQALPVSYEQYF. The DNA for the CDR3 is TGCGCCAGCAGCCAAGCACTCCCGGTCAGCTACGAGCAGTACTTC.

This clonotype was counted between two and nine times. The chain is built from TRBV10-3 and TRBJ1-1; D perhaps matches TRBD1 (5 bases). Trimming removed 2 bases from V and 4 bases from J, with 11 bases in between. The CDR3 is 14 amino acids. Per germline, CDR1 ENHRY and CDR2 SYGVKD. The CDR3 loop is CAISEGTARTEAFF. The CDR3, as DNA: TGTGCCATCAGTGAGGGGACCGCCCGCACTGAAGCTTTCTTT.

V usage is TRBV5-6 and J usage is TRBJ2-3; D perhaps matches TRBD2 (6 bases). The V and J ends lost 4 bases and 8 bases respectively, with 11 bases between them. This CDR3 is built from 12 residues. Per the germline V gene, CDR1 is SGHDT and CDR2 is YYEEEE. As DNA, the CDR3 is TGTGCCAGCAGCCAGATGGGGGGTACGCAGTATTTT. Translated, it gives CASSQMGGTQYF. The full variable domain, rest sourced from reference TRBV5-6 and TRBJ2-3, is DAGVTQSPTHLIKTRGQQVTLRCSPKSGHDTVSWYQQALGQGPQFIFQYYEEEERQRGNFPDRFSGHQFPNYSSELNVNALLLGDSALYLCASSQMGGTQYFGPGTRLTVL.

This clonotype was observed a few times. This chain joins TRBV19 and TRBJ1-2; tentatively, D is TRBD1 (5 bases). The CDR3 sequence is 17 residues long. The germline V and J ends were trimmed by 4 bases and 4 bases, with 22 bases remaining between them. From germline, CDR1 is LNHDA and CDR2 SQIVND (reference sequence). Here the CDR3 DNA reads TGTGCCAGTAGTAGCTCCTTGGGGACCTACAGGACCTATGGCTACACCTTC. Its translation is CASSSSLGTYRTYGYTF.

This clonotype has at least ten counts. The V call is TRBV20-1, the J call TRBJ2-7, with TRBD1 matching 8 bases. The V segment lost 5 bases and the J segment 2 bases; nucleotides outside the gene matches: 5. This CDR3 has 13 residues. In germline, CDR1 is DFQATT, CDR2 SNEGSKA (reference sequence). The CDR3 reads CSAEQGDAYEQYF. DNA for the CDR3: TGCAGTGCTGAACAGGGGGACGCCTACGAGCAGTACTTC.

The gene calls are TRBV27 and TRBJ2-1; the D gene could be TRBD1 or TRBD2 (6 bases each). V was pared by 3 bases and J by 7 bases, with 13 bases between. The CDR3 is 14 amino acids. Germline V gene sequence: CDR1 MNHEY, CDR2 SMNVEV (reference sequence). The CDR3 bases are TGTGCCAGCAGTTTCGGATGGGGGGCAAATGAGCAGTTCTTC. Protein: CASSFGWGANEQFF.

In its sample, this clonotype was seen many times. The J gene is TRBJ2-1, the V gene TRBV2; 12 bases line up with TRBD2. Germline trimming cut 6 bases from V and 0 bases from J; bases unmatched to any gene: 6. The CDR3 has 17 residues. CDR1 and CDR2 (germline): SNHLY, FYNNEI. As DNA, the CDR3 is TGTGCCAGCAGACCACTAGCGGGAGGTTACTCCTACAATGAGCAGTTCTTC. This sequence encodes CASRPLAGGYSYNEQFF. Looking up the rest from reference TRBV2 and TRBJ2-1 gives the full variable domain: EPEVTQTPSHQVTQMGQEVILRCVPISNHLYFYWYRQILGQKVEFLVSFYNNEISEKSEIFDDQFSVERPDGSNFTLKIRSTKLEDSAMYFCASRPLAGGYSYNEQFFGPGTRLTVL.

The V and J genes are TRBV6-2 or TRBV6-3 and TRBJ2-3, with TRBD2 matching 10 bases. Germline-derived CDR1 and CDR2 are MNHEY and SVGEGT. The CDR3 totals 15 residues. Trimming cost V 8 bases and J 6 bases; bases outside gene matches: 11. CDR3 loop: CASEPLAGEVDTQYF. CDR3 sequence (DNA): TGTGCCAGCGAGCCCCTAGCGGGAGAAGTGGATACGCAGTATTTT.

This clonotype was seen repeatedly, ten times or more. The rearrangement joins TRBV20-1 to TRBJ1-2; D is uncertain. Trimming took off 0 bases at V and 3 bases at J, with 11 bases between the two ends. This CDR3 is built from 14 residues. The V gene's germline CDR1 is DFQATT and CDR2 SNEGSKA (reference sequence). The CDR3: CSARDVTADYGYTF. In DNA form, the CDR3 reads TGCAGTGCTAGAGATGTTACAGCCGACTATGGCTACACCTTC.

This clonotype was counted many times. CDR3 coding DNA: TGTGCCAGCAGCTTGGGACACCCTACCTACGAGCAGTACTTC. Translating gives CASSLGHPTYEQYF. The chain couples TRBV7-2 to TRBJ2-7; TRBD1 might be the D (6 bases). The germline V gene has CDR1 SGHTA and CDR2 FQGNSA. Trimming cost V 3 bases and J 2 bases, with 11 bases left between them. The CDR3 runs 14 residues.

This clonotype was seen ten or more times. This chain links TRBV9 with TRBJ1-2, with 10 positions matching TRBD1. CDR3 size: 14 residues. V lost 3 bases and J lost 4; bases outside the gene matches: 3. The germline V gene encodes CDR1 SGDLS and CDR2 YYNGEE. CDR3 nucleotides: TGTGCCAGCAGCGCCTGGACAGGGGGCTATGGCTACACCTTC. Translating gives CASSAWTGGYGYTF.

This sequence joins TRBV4-1 and TRBJ1-1; D is ambiguous. The V end was cut by 5 bases, the J end by 6 bases, with 7 bases between. The CDR3 runs 11 residues. From germline, CDR1 is MGHRA and CDR2 YSYEKL. This CDR3 is CASSMASEAFF. DNA for the CDR3: TGCGCCAGCAGCATGGCTTCTGAAGCTTTCTTT.

This clonotype was counted a few times. The chain combines TRBV25-1 with TRBJ2-5; D could derive from TRBD1 or TRBD2 (5 bases each). Per germline, CDR1 MGHDK and CDR2 SYGVNS. V was clipped by 6 bases and J by 4 bases, with 18 bases between them. The length of the CDR3 is 15 residues. The CDR3 DNA is TGTGCCAGCAGACCCCCGGGTGGGGGAGCAGAGACCCAGTACTTC. Protein: CASRPPGGGAETQYF.

This clonotype occurred many times. The chain is built from TRBV29-1 and TRBJ1-2; D not certain. The CDR3 sequence is 11 residues long. Trimming shortened V by 6 bases and J by 8 bases, and 13 bases separated the two germline ends. Germline assignment: CDR1 SQVTM and CDR2 ANQGSEA. The CDR3 DNA follows: TGCAGCGTCCTCGAGGGCCGCGGCTACACCTTC. This codes for CSVLEGRGYTF.

This clonotype came up many times. The chain joins TRBV7-8 to TRBJ1-1; 8 bases fit TRBD1. Unmatched junction bases numbered 11, after V lost 3 bases and J lost 11 bases. The CDR3 sequence is 14 residues long. CDR1 and CDR2 (germline): SGHVS, FQNEAQ. CDR3 sequence reads: CASSFENQGAGAFF. The CDR3 bases are TGTGCCAGCAGCTTCGAAAACCAGGGGGCCGGGGCTTTCTTT.

This clonotype was recorded at least ten times. The V gene is TRBV9, the J gene TRBJ2-1; maybe TRBD1 (5 bases). The germline CDR1 and CDR2 sequences are SGDLS and YYNGEE. The V end lost 0 bases, the J end lost 3 bases, and 7 bases lay between the germline ends. This CDR3 is 14 amino acids long. CDR3 residues: CASSVADSYNEQFF. The CDR3 DNA reads TGTGCCAGCAGCGTAGCAGACAGCTACAATGAGCAGTTCTTC.

This clonotype has ten or more counts. V and J are TRBV27 and TRBJ2-7, with D tentatively TRBD1 (5 bases). V dropped 5 bases and J dropped 6 bases, with 8 bases sitting between them. Germline V gene lookup returns CDR1 MNHEY and CDR2 SMNVEV (reference sequence). The CDR3 covers 11 residues. CDR3 in amino acids: CASSQGSEQYF. In nucleotides, the CDR3 is TGTGCCAGCAGTCAGGGATCCGAGCAGTACTTC.

This clonotype was recorded many times. The genes are TRBV6-2 or TRBV6-3 and TRBJ1-5, with 7 nucleotides matching TRBD1. Trimming removed 4 bases from V and 4 bases from J; junction bases left unmatched: 4. The germline gives CDR1 MNHEY, CDR2 SVGEGT. CDR3 length: 14 residues. CDR3 DNA: TGTGCCAGCAGTTTCGGGACAGCAAATCAGCCCCAGCATTTT. This gives the protein CASSFGTANQPQHF.

This clonotype was detected ten times or more. V is TRBV20-1 and J is TRBJ2-7, with D tentatively TRBD2 (6 bases). The length of the CDR3 is 13 residues. Germline CDR1 and CDR2: DFQATT and SNEGSKA (reference sequence). In nucleotides, the CDR3 is TGCACCCGACCCGGGGGAATCCCCTACGAGCAGTACTTC. Translation gives CTRPGGIPYEQYF.

In its sample, this clonotype was seen many times. The chain has TRBV9 and TRBJ1-1, with D possibly being TRBD1 (5 bases). V dropped 0 bases and J dropped 4 bases, with 7 bases sitting between them. CDR3 length: 13 residues. Germline CDR1 SGDLS, CDR2 YYNGEE. Written as DNA, the CDR3 is TGTGCCAGCAGCGTAGGAGGGACCACTGAAGCTTTCTTT. Encoded protein: CASSVGGTTEAFF.

Here the CDR3 reads CASSSGGAHEQFF. CDR3 sequence (DNA): TGTGCCAGCAGTTCGGGGGGGGCTCATGAGCAGTTCTTC. The chain couples TRBV5-5 to TRBJ2-1, with 8 bases that match TRBD2. V gave up 5 bases and J gave up 8 bases; unmatched junction bases: 6. Germline V lookup: CDR1 SGHKS, CDR2 YYEKEE (reference sequence). The CDR3 is 13 amino acids.